This TCR beta chain was obtained from a study of CD4+ T cells in melanoma. Findings of the study overall: A reported correlation linked neoantigen-specific CD4+ T cells to CD8+, macrophage and B cell function. Reportedly, melanoma neoantigen-specific CD4+ T cells showed varied differentiation states.

Method: immunoSEQ multiplex PCR; TCRdb's copy keeps in-frame clones and lacks some. In the table there are about 120,000 clones, 92% of which are singletons. As to this clone: As yet, its antigen is unknown.

Germline lookup yields CDR1 LNHDA and CDR2 SQIVND (reference sequence). V lost 2 bases, J lost 0 bases, and 8 bases lay in between. The CDR3 spans 15 residues. Specimen: peripheral blood. The chain is built from TRBV19 and TRBJ1-5; D is ambiguous. This receptor was obtained from a human donor with melanoma. The CDR3 is CASSIQTPSNQPQHF. The CDR3 DNA is TGTGCCAGTAGTATACAGACACCTAGCAATCAGCCCCAGCATTTT.